These 15 T cell receptor beta chains share one sample of origin, sequenced in a study of tumor-infiltrating lymphocytes in primary liver carcinoma. Taking about 17-31 mg of unsorted bulk tissue, the authors co-extracted RNA and DNA. Synthesis of TCR beta cDNA was carried out from 500 ng total RNA with a constant-region primer. It was through three nested multiplex PCR rounds of slightly modified ARM-PCR that TCR beta libraries arose. TRBV1-TRBV30 forward primers paired with a C-beta reverse primer were used in the first two PCR rounds, which ran roughly 10 cycles each. Using its own MiXCR run on the multiplex PCR reads, TCRdb lists one record per CDR3 protein. This sample has 95,000 to 150,000 distinct CDR3 sequences; 55% to 75% occur once, and the top ten carry around 9.3%. The specimen sequenced was liver tumor tissue from sampling region 1. Subset: tumor region T1, superior pole. The receptors shown here come from a woman aged 60-75 years with primary liver carcinoma and hepatitis B virus infection.

With regard to this clonotype: One end of the junction varies from germline; a read error may be responsible. The rearrangement links TRBV5-1 to TRBJ1-1; possible D gene TRBD1, 6 bases. CDR1 and CDR2 (germline): SGHRS, YFSETQ. The CDR3 is made up of 16 amino acids. CDR3 DNA sequence: TGCGCCAGCAGCCCCTCGGCGGGGGCTTGGAACACTGAAGCTCTCTTT. Translating gives CASSPSAGAWNTEALF.

V usage is TRBV11-1 and J usage is TRBJ2-2; D is possibly TRBD1 (5 bases). Germline V CDR1 and CDR2: SGHAT, FQDESV (reference sequence). Trimming cost V 5 bases and J 12 bases, with 28 bases left between them. There are 17 residues in the CDR3. This CDR3 reads CASSLFAIGANTVKLFF. The CDR3 DNA sequence: TGTGCCAGCAGCCTATTTGCCATTGGGGCGAACACCGTGAAGCTGTTTTTT.

In regard to this clonotype: Since a much larger clone is just one base distant, this may be a read error. This chain joins TRBV29-1 and TRBJ2-1; maybe TRBD1 (8 bases). CDR1 and CDR2 (germline): SQVTM, ANQGSEA. CDR3 length: 14 residues. For the CDR3, the DNA is TGCAGCGTTGAGGGGGGGCAGGGGGCTAATGAGCAGGTCTTC. Protein: CSVEGGQGANEQVF.

The chain carries TRBV7-9 and TRBJ1-5; D might be TRBD1 (5 bases). V lost 1 base to trimming and J lost 3 bases, with 13 bases between them. The CDR3 runs 16 residues. The germline CDR1 and CDR2 sequences are SEHNR and FQNEAQ (reference sequence). CDR3 region: CASSLVYSDNNQPQHF. CDR3 DNA sequence: TGTGCCAGCAGCTTAGTTTATTCGGACAACAATCAGCCCCAGCATTTT.

Turning to this clonotype: A read error may produce the germline difference seen at one junction end. This chain connects TRBV10-3 to TRBJ1-2, with D hard to call. Germline CDR1 is ENHRY and CDR2 is SYGVKD. The CDR3 is 14 amino acids. As DNA, the CDR3 is TGTGCCATCACTGAGTCGTCGATGGTTGGAGACTACACCTTC. It translates to CAITESSMVGDYTF.

About this clonotype itself: It is likely a read error, because the conserved phenylalanine at the end of the CDR3 is missing. This rearrangement joins TRBV12-3 or TRBV12-4 to TRBJ2-7, with D perhaps TRBD1 or TRBD2 (6 bases each). The CDR3 length is 17 residues. The CDR3 DNA reads TGTACCAGCAGTTCCGACGGGGGCAGGGCCCGTTACTACGAGCAGTACTTA. Protein: CTSSSDGGRARYYEQYL.

A word on this clonotype: A much bigger clone sits one base away, suggesting this may be a read error. As DNA, the CDR3 is TGTGCCAGCAGTTCGTTAAGACAGGGTTCTTCTGAAGCTTCCTTT. Protein product: CASSSLRQGSSEASF. The chain links TRBV6-2 or TRBV6-3 to TRBJ1-1; 7 bases map to TRBD1. The CDR3 covers 15 residues. Germline lookup yields CDR1 MNHEY and CDR2 SVGEGT.

A note on this clonotype: A junction boundary mismatches the germline segment, possibly from a read error. V usage is TRBV11-1 and J usage is TRBJ2-3; D perhaps matches TRBD2 (6 bases). CDR1 is SGHAT and CDR2 is FQDESV in the germline V gene (reference sequence). The CDR3 consists of 15 residues. The CDR3: CAISHGTDSTDTQYF. DNA of the CDR3: TGTGCCATCAGCCACGGGACTGATAGCACGGATACGCAGTATTTT.

This clonotype came up many times. At one boundary the junction diverges from the germline segment, which might be a read error. J is TRBJ1-1 and V is TRBV14; TRBD1 matches 9 bases. CDR3 length: 13 amino acids. CDR1 is SGHDN and CDR2 is FVKESK in the germline V gene. CDR3 amino acids: CASSLNPGTGSIF. For the CDR3, the DNA is TGTGCCAGCAGCCTGAACCCCGGGACAGGGTCGATCTTT.

This clonotype was seen many times. This chain uses TRBV5-6 with TRBJ2-2, with D perhaps being TRBD1 or TRBD2 (5 bases each). V gave up 3 bases and J gave up 5 bases, with 11 bases separating them. The CDR3 covers 14 residues. Germline CDR1 SGHDT, CDR2 YYEEEE. Here the CDR3 DNA reads TGTGCCAGCAGCTCAGGGACGGGGACCGGGGAGCTGTTTTTT. Amino acid sequence: CASSSGTGTGELFF.

A few counts support this clonotype. The chain couples TRBV7-9 to TRBJ2-1; no firm D call. This CDR3 comprises 16 residues. Germline values: CDR1 SEHNR, CDR2 FQNEAQ (reference sequence). V lost 4 bases, J lost 5 bases, and 18 bases lay in between. The CDR3 DNA follows: TGTGCCAGCAGCTACGATCTTGCCCCGTTAAACAATGAGCAGTTCTTC. Translating it yields CASSYDLAPLNNEQFF.

Concerning this clonotype: The limits of the CDR3 on the DNA are not certain, so only TCRdb's listed CDR3 is given. The rearrangement links TRBV11-2 to TRBJ2-7; no check of the table's D call, TRBD1, against the DNA was made. The CDR3 is made up of 15 amino acids, end residues included. Germline V CDR1 and CDR2: SGHAT, FQNNGV. The CDR3 loop reads CASSLVGQGAYKEYF.

In its sample, this clonotype ranks as medium-sized. This chain connects TRBV11-2 to TRBJ2-2; no reliable D call. The V gene's germline CDR1 is SGHAT and CDR2 FQNNGV. Trimming pared 7 bases from V and 0 bases from J, leaving 9 bases between. This CDR3 is built from 14 residues. The CDR3 sequence: CASKIGANTGELFF. The CDR3 nucleotides are TGTGCCAGCAAGATCGGAGCGAACACCGGGGAGCTGTTTTTT.

This clonotype showed up many times. The rearrangement links TRBV29-1 to TRBJ1-2, with D possibly being TRBD1 (5 bases). The CDR3 consists of 12 residues. From germline, CDR1 is SQVTM and CDR2 ANQGSEA. Trimming left V 5 bases short and J 4 bases short, with 11 bases between. The CDR3: CSVHTGGYGYTF. CDR3 in DNA: TGCAGCGTTCATACCGGGGGCTATGGCTACACCTTC.

About this clonotype: Just one base apart from a much larger clone, this may be a read error. This chain links TRBV12-3 or TRBV12-4 with TRBJ2-1, with D possibly TRBD1 on 5 matching bases. The CDR3 consists of 14 residues. CDR3 region: CVSSFWQGNNEQFF. CDR3 coding DNA: TGTGTCAGCAGTTTCTGGCAGGGCAACAATGAGCAGTTCTTC.